This paragraph reports one TCR beta chain. The data stem from a study of control samples from healthy donors and cancer patients. The V and J ends lost 1 base and 0 bases respectively, with 9 bases between them. Germline V lookup: CDR1 WSHSY, CDR2 SAAADI. The CDR3 extends over 15 amino acids. Sequenced by immunoSEQ multiplex PCR; TCRdb stores in-frame clones only, minus some. Here the sample spans around 130,000 clones, 80% to 95% being singletons. Sequenced material: blood. The clonotype originates from a man in his late teens or twenties in good health. The chain links TRBV10-2 to TRBJ1-1, with D unresolved. This chain's CDR3 is CASSEFRRVNTEAFF. CDR3 in DNA: TGCGCCAGCAGTGAGTTTAGGCGGGTGAACACTGAAGCTTTCTTT.